Following are 27 T cell receptor beta chains from one sample sequenced in a study of T-cell memory formation after mild COVID-19. TCRdb used MiXCR to reprocess the 5' RACE reads, holding one entry per CDR3 protein. The table includes 300,000 to 400,000 distinct CDR3 sequences, approximately 13% detected once. The source material was PBMCs or a T cell subset sorted from them (not recorded which). All receptors come from a man aged 18 to 30 who had mild COVID-19 (a few samples of this study predate the infection). Cell type and time point are not known.

The rearrangement links TRBV4-1 to TRBJ2-7, with D uncertain. Germline V gives CDR1 MGHRA, CDR2 YSYEKL. V lost 0 bases and J 2 bases, leaving 11 bases between the germline ends. This CDR3 region has 15 residues. The CDR3 region is CASSQDRWGTYEQYF. CDR3 DNA: TGCGCCAGCAGCCAAGATCGTTGGGGTACCTACGAGCAGTACTTC.

This clonotype was counted only a few times. The chain joins TRBV29-1 to TRBJ2-3; 9 bases are shared with TRBD1. This CDR3 has 18 residues. Germline-derived CDR1 and CDR2 are SQVTM and ANQGSEA. V trimming: 5 bases; J trimming: 1 base; junction bases outside the gene matches: 16. The CDR3 nucleotides are TGCAGCGTTTACAACCGGGACAGGGCTCTGGTGGGCACAGATACGCAGTATTTT. It encodes CSVYNRDRALVGTDTQYF.

J is TRBJ2-2 and V is TRBV28; 7 nucleotides agree with TRBD1. The germline V gene has CDR1 MDHEN and CDR2 SYDVKM. Trimming at V came to 6 bases and at J to 6 bases, leaving 7 bases not matched to a gene. This CDR3 has 14 residues. CDR3 in amino acids: CASRTNRGAGELFF. The CDR3 nucleotides read TGTGCCAGCAGGACGAACAGGGGCGCCGGGGAGCTGTTTTTT. Variable domain in full (rest from reference TRBV28 and TRBJ2-2): DVKVTQSSRYLVKRTGEKVFLECVQDMDHENMFWYRQDPGLGLRLIYFSYDVKMKEKGDIPEGYSVSREKKERFSLILESASTNQTSMYLCASRTNRGAGELFFGEGSRLTVL.

The chain recombines TRBV5-1 with TRBJ1-2; D gene uncertain. Germline lookup yields CDR1 SGHRS and CDR2 YFSETQ. The V end was cut by 1 base, the J end by 2 bases, with 9 bases between. This CDR3 has 14 residues. In DNA form, the CDR3 reads TGCGCCAGCAGCTTGTACCCTGGGAACTATGGCTACACCTTC. It yields the protein CASSLYPGNYGYTF. The whole variable domain, remainder taken from reference TRBV5-1 and TRBJ1-2, is KAGVTQTPRYLIKTRGQQVTLSCSPISGHRSVSWYQQTPGQGLQFLFEYFSETQRNKGNFPGRFSGRQFSNSRSEMNVSTLELGDSALYLCASSLYPGNYGYTFGSGTRLTVV.

This clonotype was counted between two and nine times. The V and J genes are TRBV9 and TRBJ1-2, with TRBD1 matching 7 bases. The CDR3 is 18 amino acids. Germline lookup yields CDR1 SGDLS and CDR2 YYNGEE. V trimming: 2 bases; J trimming: 2 bases; junction bases outside the gene matches: 15. The CDR3, as DNA: TGTGCCAGCAGCGTGAGTTTAGAGGGGGCGCTGGGCAACTATGGCTACACCTTC. This encodes CASSVSLEGALGNYGYTF.

This clonotype was recorded at least ten times. This sequence joins TRBV6-1 and TRBJ2-7, with 11 bases fitting TRBD2. V was clipped by 4 bases and J by 3 bases; unmatched bases: 8. CDR1 is MNHNS and CDR2 is SASEGT in the germline V gene. CDR3 size: 16 residues. In DNA form, the CDR3 reads TGTGCCAGCAGTGTACTAGCGGGGGAGTCGCACTACGAGCAGTACTTC. Translation: CASSVLAGESHYEQYF.

The chain employs TRBV4-2 and TRBJ2-4; 10 bases agree with TRBD1. Germline V CDR1 and CDR2: LGHNA, YNFKEQ. This CDR3 comprises 16 residues. Trimming removed 0 bases from V and 8 bases from J; junction bases left unmatched: 7. CDR3: CASSQDRTGGADIQYF. In DNA form, the CDR3 reads TGTGCCAGCAGCCAAGATCGGACAGGGGGTGCTGACATTCAGTACTTC.

The gene calls are TRBV29-1 and TRBJ1-5; a possible D gene is TRBD1 (5 bases). The germline V gene encodes CDR1 SQVTM and CDR2 ANQGSEA. The length of the CDR3 is 15 residues. V lost 3 bases, J lost 3 bases, and 15 bases lay in between. The CDR3 is CSVDRGDGINQPQHF. The CDR3 nucleotides are TGCAGCGTTGATCGAGGGGATGGTATCAATCAGCCCCAGCATTTT.

This chain joins TRBV5-1 and TRBJ2-5, with no clear D. There are 16 residues in the CDR3. Germline V gives CDR1 SGHRS, CDR2 YFSETQ. The V and J ends lost 0 bases and 0 bases respectively, with 12 bases between them. The chain's CDR3 is CASSLAWNSYQETQYF. CDR3 bases: TGCGCCAGCAGCTTGGCGTGGAATTCTTACCAAGAGACCCAGTACTTC.

This clonotype has a count of ten or more. The rearrangement uses TRBV4-3 and TRBJ2-1; D call uncertain. V lost 3 bases and J 0 bases, leaving 12 bases between the germline ends. The CDR3 is 16 residues long. In germline, CDR1 is LGHNA, CDR2 YSLEER. The DNA of the CDR3 is TGCGCCAGCAGCCAGTATGTTGCGAGCTCCTACAATGAGCAGTTCTTC. Translating gives CASSQYVASSYNEQFF.

This chain uses TRBV7-9 with TRBJ2-1; weak D call: TRBD2 (7 bases). The CDR3 is made up of 19 amino acids. V lost 11 bases to trimming and J lost 1 base, with 30 bases between them. The germline CDR1 and CDR2 sequences are SEHNR and FQNEAQ (reference sequence). CDR3 in amino acids: CALPHGGRDGGASYNEQFF. The CDR3 coding sequence is TGTGCCCTTCCCCACGGGGGGCGCGACGGCGGGGCTTCCTACAATGAGCAGTTCTTC. Drawing the rest from reference TRBV7-9 and TRBJ2-1, the complete variable domain is DTGVSQNPRHKITKRGQNVTFRCDPISEHNRLYWYRQTLGQGPEFLTYFQNEAQLEKSRLLSDRFSAERPKGSFSTLEIQRTEQGDSAMYLCALPHGGRDGGASYNEQFFGPGTRLTVL.

This clonotype was seen a few times. This chain uses TRBV4-1 with TRBJ2-7; D is possibly TRBD1 (6 bases). Germline-derived CDR1 and CDR2 are MGHRA and YSYEKL. V dropped 1 base and J dropped 0 bases, with 10 bases sitting between them. The CDR3 is 15 residues long. In DNA form, the CDR3 reads TGCGCCAGCAGCCAAGGACCGGACAGCTCCTACGAGCAGTACTTC. Translated, it gives CASSQGPDSSYEQYF.

This clonotype was detected only a few times. V and J are TRBV6-5 and TRBJ1-6; no clear D. The V and J ends lost 3 bases and 4 bases respectively, with 4 bases between them. The germline V gene has CDR1 MNHEY and CDR2 SVGAGI. The length of the CDR3 is 13 residues. CDR3 DNA: TGTGCCAGCAGTTATAGTTATAATTCACCCCTCCACTTT. This gives the protein CASSYSYNSPLHF.

This clonotype was counted a few times. The chain carries TRBV20-1 and TRBJ2-5, with 12 bases matching TRBD2. Germline lookup yields CDR1 DFQATT and CDR2 SNEGSKA (reference sequence). The CDR3 runs 14 residues. With 6 bases clipped from V and 4 bases from J, the junction kept 6 bases outside the gene matches. Written as DNA, the CDR3 is TGCAGTGCCGTAAGGACTAGCGGGGTAGAGACCCAGTACTTC. Its translation is CSAVRTSGVETQYF.

The chain uses TRBV20-1 and TRBJ1-2, with 7 bases lining up with TRBD1. Trimming cost V 5 bases and J 5 bases; bases outside gene matches: 5. The CDR3 loop spans 12 amino acids. Germline loops: CDR1 DFQATT, CDR2 SNEGSKA (reference sequence). DNA for the CDR3: TGCAGTGCTGCCGGGACAGAATATGGCTACACCTTC. Protein: CSAAGTEYGYTF.

This clonotype was seen a few times. V usage is TRBV19 and J usage is TRBJ1-5; TRBD1 agrees at 10 bases. The V segment lost 8 bases and the J segment 5 bases; nucleotides outside the gene matches: 3. Per the germline V gene, CDR1 is LNHDA and CDR2 is SQIVND (reference sequence). The CDR3 is made up of 13 amino acids. CDR3 sequence reads: CASAGTGDQPQHF. CDR3 DNA sequence: TGTGCCAGTGCCGGGACAGGGGATCAGCCCCAGCATTTT.

This clonotype was seen once. The rearrangement links TRBV27 to TRBJ2-3; possible D gene TRBD1, 6 bases. The CDR3 loop spans 16 amino acids. The germline V gene encodes CDR1 MNHEY and CDR2 SMNVEV (reference sequence). Trimming left V 5 bases short and J 2 bases short, with 17 bases between. The CDR3 here is CASSASTGFITDTQYF. The DNA for the CDR3 is TGTGCCAGCAGTGCTTCGACAGGCTTCATCACAGATACGCAGTATTTT.

The table lists this clonotype with a count of one. CDR3 protein: CASSSAGQNTGELFF. CDR3 nucleotide sequence: TGTGCCAGCAGCTCCGCTGGACAGAACACCGGGGAGCTGTTTTTT. The chain employs TRBV7-9 and TRBJ2-2; a weak D match, TRBD1 (5 bases). Trimming removed 4 bases at V and 1 base at J, with 10 bases between. Looked up from germline, CDR1 is SEHNR and CDR2 is FQNEAQ (reference sequence). CDR3 length: 15 residues.

This clonotype occurred a few times. V and J are TRBV7-9 and TRBJ1-3; 7 bases align to TRBD1. The V gene end was trimmed by 5 bases and the J gene end by 5 bases; junction bases not matched to a gene: 9. The CDR3 contains 15 residues. Germline loops: CDR1 SEHNR, CDR2 FQNEAQ (reference sequence). CDR3 amino acids: CASSLTGEGRNTIYF. The CDR3, as DNA: TGTGCCAGCAGCCTTACAGGGGAAGGGCGAAACACCATATATTTT.

This clonotype was detected only once. This rearrangement joins TRBV5-1 to TRBJ1-5; 8 bases fit TRBD1. Trimming at V came to 6 bases and at J to 4 bases, leaving 6 bases not matched to a gene. There are 14 residues in the CDR3. Germline V CDR1 and CDR2: SGHRS, YFSETQ. In DNA, the CDR3 is TGCGCCAGCAATAGGACAGGGTGTAATCAGCCCCAGCATTTT. Protein product: CASNRTGCNQPQHF. Looking up the rest from reference TRBV5-1 and TRBJ1-5 gives the full variable domain: KAGVTQTPRYLIKTRGQQVTLSCSPISGHRSVSWYQQTPGQGLQFLFEYFSETQRNKGNFPGRFSGRQFSNSRSEMNVSTLELGDSALYLCASNRTGCNQPQHFGDGTRLSIL.

This clonotype was observed a handful of times. The chain carries TRBV2 and TRBJ2-3; 8 bases map to TRBD1. The CDR3 has 14 residues. V lost 6 bases, J lost 2 bases, and 4 bases stayed unmatched. Germline CDR1 SNHLY, CDR2 FYNNEI. CDR3 nucleotides: TGTGCCAGCAGGGACAGGGAAGTCACAGATACGCAGTATTTT. Protein: CASRDREVTDTQYF.

The chain links TRBV4-1 to TRBJ1-1; no clear D. Deletions cut 7 bases from V and 1 base from J, with 16 bases between. This CDR3 comprises 15 residues. Germline CDR1 MGHRA, CDR2 YSYEKL. DNA of the CDR3: TGCGCCAGCAATTATAGGGTCGGGCGGAACACTGAAGCTTTCTTT. It is translated as CASNYRVGRNTEAFF.

The gene calls are TRBV7-8 and TRBJ1-2; 9 bases agree with TRBD1. This CDR3 has 15 residues. The germline V gene encodes CDR1 SGHVS and CDR2 FQNEAQ. V was pared by 4 bases and J by 5 bases, with 8 bases of the junction left unmatched. CDR3: CASSSSGQGRYGYTF. CDR3 coding DNA: TGTGCCAGCAGCTCCTCGGGACAGGGTCGGTATGGCTACACCTTC.

This clonotype has just a few counts. The chain links TRBV18 to TRBJ1-1; no clear D. CDR1 is KGHSH, CDR2 LQKENI, per germline. The V gene lost 3 bases and the J gene lost 0 bases, with 2 bases spanning the gap. This CDR3 comprises 12 residues. DNA for the CDR3: TGTGCCAGCTCACCCATGAACACTGAAGCTTTCTTT. Translating gives CASSPMNTEAFF.

CDR3 nucleotide sequence: TGTGCCAGCAGTAAACTAGCAGGCGGGAACACCGGGGAGCTGTTTTTT. Translation: CASSKLAGGNTGELFF. The chain combines TRBV6-6 with TRBJ2-2, with a possible D match to TRBD2 (6 bases). CDR1 and CDR2 from the germline V gene are MNHNY and SVGAGI (reference sequence). V shed 5 bases and J shed 1 base, with 14 bases lying between them. The CDR3 covers 16 residues.

The chain links TRBV18 to TRBJ2-2; D is unclear. CDR1 and CDR2 from the germline V gene are KGHSH and LQKENI. The CDR3 extends over 13 amino acids. Trimming removed 4 bases from V and 4 bases from J, with 7 bases in between. For the CDR3, the DNA is TGTGCCAGCTCACATGGTCGCACCGGGGAGCTGTTTTTT. Amino acid sequence: CASSHGRTGELFF.

This clonotype was observed a few times. DNA for the CDR3: TGTGCCAGCAGCCCGCCCGGACATCCTTGGGAGCAGTACGTC. Its translation is CASSPPGHPWEQYV. This chain connects TRBV7-9 to TRBJ2-7, with TRBD1 as a possible D gene (5 bases). Germline V gene data show CDR1 as SEHNR and CDR2 as FQNEAQ (reference sequence). The CDR3 is made up of 14 amino acids. V was cut by 5 bases and J by 7 bases, with 18 bases left in between.